This T cell receptor beta chain was captured by sequencing in a study of shared clonotypes between healthy human individuals. Healthy HIV-negative adults without recent acute infections or vaccinations served as donors. Those who donated, Caucasian adults without exception, all lived in Nashville, Tennessee. Researchers partitioned CD4+ cells into CD45RA+ naive and CD45RA-negative memory subsets. V gave up 2 bases and J gave up 1 base, with 14 bases separating them. Per germline, CDR1 KGHSH and CDR2 LQKENI. CDR3 length: 16 amino acids. The deep-level immunoSEQ assay was used. The protocol was immunoSEQ multiplex PCR, while the TCRdb copy is restricted to in-frame clones and leaves out a portion. Of about 1.5 million clones in the sample, approximately 98% are singletons; the top ten hold about 0.42%.

The chain joins TRBV18 to TRBJ2-5; a possible D gene is TRBD2 (5 bases). Sequences were obtained from naive CD4+ T cells sorted from blood. Noted subset: CD45RA+ positively selected. This clonotype was obtained from a man aged 30 to 45 in good health. This chain's CDR3 is CASSPTLGSSQETQYF. The DNA of the CDR3 is TGTGCCAGCTCACCAACACTAGGGTCAAGCCAAGAGACCCAGTACTTC.